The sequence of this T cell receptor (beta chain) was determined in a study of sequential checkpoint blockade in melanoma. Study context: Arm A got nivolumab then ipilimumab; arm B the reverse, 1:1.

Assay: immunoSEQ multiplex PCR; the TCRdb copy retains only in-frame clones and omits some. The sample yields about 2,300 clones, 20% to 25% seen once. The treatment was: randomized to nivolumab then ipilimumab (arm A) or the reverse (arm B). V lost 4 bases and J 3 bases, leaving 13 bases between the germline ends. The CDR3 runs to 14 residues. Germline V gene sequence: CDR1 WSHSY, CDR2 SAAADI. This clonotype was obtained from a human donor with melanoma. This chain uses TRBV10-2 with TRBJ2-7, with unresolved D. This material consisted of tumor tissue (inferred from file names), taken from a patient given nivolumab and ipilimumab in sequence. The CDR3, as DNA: TGCGCCAGCAGTGCAAGGCAGGCCGACTACGAGCAGTACTTC. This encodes CASSARQADYEQYF.